This T cell receptor beta chain was captured by sequencing in a study of blood T cell repertoires in COVID-19. Profiled with immunoSEQ multiplex PCR; TCRdb holds only in-frame clones, not every one. The table has 150,000 or so clones, roughly nine tenths seen once; the top ten hold about 18%. Trimming shortened V by 3 bases and J by 3 bases, and 6 bases separated the two germline ends. Germline V gene lookup returns CDR1 DFQATT and CDR2 SNEGSKA (reference sequence). This CDR3 is 11 amino acids long. This receptor was identified in a man aged 60 to 75 with active or convalescent COVID-19. Sequenced material: peripheral blood. The chain has TRBV20-1 and TRBJ2-7; no firm D call. CDR3 sequence reads: CSARGLYEQYF. In DNA form, the CDR3 reads TGCAGTGCTAGGGGCCTCTACGAGCAGTACTTC.